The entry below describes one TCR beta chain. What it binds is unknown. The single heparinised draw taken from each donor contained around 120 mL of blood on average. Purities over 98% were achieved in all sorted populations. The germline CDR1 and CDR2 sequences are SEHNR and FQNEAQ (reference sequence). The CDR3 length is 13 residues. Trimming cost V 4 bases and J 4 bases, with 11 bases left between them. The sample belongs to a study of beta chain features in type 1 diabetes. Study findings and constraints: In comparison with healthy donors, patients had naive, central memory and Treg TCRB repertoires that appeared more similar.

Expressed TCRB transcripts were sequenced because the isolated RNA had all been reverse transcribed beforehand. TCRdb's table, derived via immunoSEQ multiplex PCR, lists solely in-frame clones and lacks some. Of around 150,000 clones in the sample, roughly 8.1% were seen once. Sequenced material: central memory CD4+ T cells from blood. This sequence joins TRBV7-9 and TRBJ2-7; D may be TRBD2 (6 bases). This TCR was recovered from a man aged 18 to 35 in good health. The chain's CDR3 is CASSSRGPYEQYF. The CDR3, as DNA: TGTGCCAGCAGCTCGCGGGGTCCATACGAGCAGTACTTC.